The 10 T cell receptor beta chains reported below all come from one sample, sequenced in a study of blood T cell repertoires in COVID-19. The repertoire was sequenced with immunoSEQ multiplex PCR; TCRdb's copy has only in-frame clones and lacks some. The sample yields tens of thousands of clones, 76% seen once. What was sequenced was peripheral blood. These receptors originate from a man aged 65 to 85 with active or convalescent COVID-19.

This clone was seen a few times. This chain uses TRBV30 with TRBJ2-7, with 9 bases that match TRBD1. The germline CDR1 and CDR2 sequences are GTSNPN and SVGIG (reference sequence). The trim removed 3 bases at V and 1 base at J, leaving 7 bases unmatched. The CDR3 extends over 15 amino acids. The CDR3 is CAWRGGQGWSYEQYF. CDR3 nucleotides: TGTGCCTGGAGGGGGGGACAGGGTTGGTCCTACGAGCAGTACTTC.

The chain recombines TRBV10-2 with TRBJ1-6; D is unresolved. The V gene's germline CDR1 is WSHSY and CDR2 SAAADI. Trimming removed 4 bases at V and 9 bases at J, with 13 bases between. CDR3 length: 14 residues. CDR3 sequence: CASSANGASSPLHF. CDR3 DNA sequence: TGCGCCAGCAGTGCCAACGGTGCGAGTTCACCCCTCCACTTT.

This rearrangement joins TRBV2 to TRBJ2-7; maybe TRBD1 (5 bases). The germline V gene has CDR1 SNHLY and CDR2 FYNNEI. V was trimmed by 8 bases and J by 1 base, leaving 15 bases between them. There are 14 residues in the CDR3. The CDR3 DNA sequence: TGTGCCAGCCGTAGTCAGGGAATATCCTACGAGCAGTACTTC. This translates into CASRSQGISYEQYF. The full variable domain, its missing parts supplied by reference TRBV2 and TRBJ2-7, is EPEVTQTPSHQVTQMGQEVILRCVPISNHLYFYWYRQILGQKVEFLVSFYNNEISEKSEIFDDQFSVERPDGSNFTLKIRSTKLEDSAMYFCASRSQGISYEQYFGPGTRLTVT.

This chain links TRBV19 with TRBJ1-4; the match to TRBD1 covers 7 bases. This CDR3 region has 15 residues. Germline V gene data show CDR1 as LNHDA and CDR2 as SQIVND (reference sequence). J lost 8 bases, V lost 7 bases, and 13 bases had no gene match. The CDR3 is CASNLYGTVGEKLFF. The CDR3 DNA reads TGTGCCAGTAACCTATACGGGACAGTTGGAGAAAAACTGTTTTTT.

This clone has only a few counts. The rearrangement links TRBV11-1 to TRBJ2-1; D possibly corresponds to TRBD1 (5 bases). The germline V and J ends were trimmed by 2 bases and 4 bases, with 9 bases remaining between them. Germline V gene data show CDR1 as SGHAT and CDR2 as FQDESV (reference sequence). The CDR3 has 14 residues. CDR3 bases: TGTGCCAGCAGCTTACCGAGACAGTACAATGAGCAGTTCTTC. This gives the protein CASSLPRQYNEQFF.

This chain connects TRBV19 to TRBJ2-5, with 7 bases identical to TRBD2. The CDR3 extends over 14 amino acids. CDR1 is LNHDA, CDR2 SQIVND, per germline (reference sequence). V lost 2 bases to trimming and J lost 2 bases; unmatched junction nucleotides: 2. The CDR3 DNA reads TGTGCCAGTAGTATACGAGCGGGGCAAGAGACCCAGTACTTC. The encoded protein is CASSIRAGQETQYF. The full variable domain, rest sourced from reference TRBV19 and TRBJ2-5, is DGGITQSPKYLFRKEGQNVTLSCEQNLNHDAMYWYRQDPGQGLRLIYYSQIVNDFQKGDIAEGYSVSREKKESFPLTVTSAQKNPTAFYLCASSIRAGQETQYFGPGTRLLVL.

This chain uses TRBV12-3 or TRBV12-4 with TRBJ2-7; TRBD1 is a possible D gene (5 bases). The CDR3 is made up of 13 amino acids. Deletions cut 5 bases from V and 5 bases from J, with 13 bases between. The CDR3, as DNA: TGTGCCAGCAGTGCCCAGGGTATACACGAGCAGTACTTC. It translates to CASSAQGIHEQYF.

CDR3 DNA: TGTGCCAGTAACGGGGACAGGCGAGGGCCGAATCAGCCCCAGCATTTT. It specifies CASNGDRRGPNQPQHF. V usage is TRBV19 and J usage is TRBJ1-5, with 8 bases fitting TRBD1. The germline V gene encodes CDR1 LNHDA and CDR2 SQIVND (reference sequence). CDR3 length equals 16 residues. J was trimmed by 4 bases and V by 7 bases; bases with no gene match: 12.

The chain recombines TRBV6-1 with TRBJ1-2, with TRBD1 matching 7 bases. Per germline, CDR1 MNHNS and CDR2 SASEGT. V shed 2 bases and J 8 bases; nucleotides not matched to a gene: 5. CDR3 length: 13 amino acids. The CDR3 DNA follows: TGTGCCAGCAGTGAATGGGACAGCAGCGGCTACACCTTC. This encodes CASSEWDSSGYTF.

The genes are TRBV28 and TRBJ1-2, with a possible D match to TRBD1 (5 bases). The CDR3 spans 18 residues. V dropped 5 bases and J dropped 2 bases, with 24 bases sitting between them. Germline-derived CDR1 and CDR2 are MDHEN and SYDVKM. CDR3 DNA sequence: TGTGCCAGCAGTAGCCAGGGTACAAGAGTCAATGGCAACTATGGCTACACCTTC. Its translation: CASSSQGTRVNGNYGYTF.